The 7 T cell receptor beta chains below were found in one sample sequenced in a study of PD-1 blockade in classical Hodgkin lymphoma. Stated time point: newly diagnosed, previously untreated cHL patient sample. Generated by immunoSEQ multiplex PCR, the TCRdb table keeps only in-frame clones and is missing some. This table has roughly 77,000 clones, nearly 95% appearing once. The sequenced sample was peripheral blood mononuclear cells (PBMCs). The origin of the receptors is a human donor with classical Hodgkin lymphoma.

The CDR3 sequence is CASSYGWDRDTEAFF. The CDR3 DNA follows: TGTGCCAGCAGTTACGGATGGGATCGGGACACTGAAGCTTTCTTT. V gene TRBV6-5 combines with J gene TRBJ1-1; D uncertain. V was clipped by 2 bases and J by 3 bases, with 13 bases between them. Looked up from germline, CDR1 is MNHEY and CDR2 is SVGAGI. The CDR3 is made up of 15 amino acids.

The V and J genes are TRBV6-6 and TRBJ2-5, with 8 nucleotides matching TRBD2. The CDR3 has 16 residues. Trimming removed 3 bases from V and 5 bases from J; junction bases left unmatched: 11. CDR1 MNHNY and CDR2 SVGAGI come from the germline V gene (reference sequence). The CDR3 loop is CASSYRASGGRETQYF. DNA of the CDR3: TGTGCCAGCAGTTATCGGGCGTCGGGCGGGAGGGAGACCCAGTACTTC.

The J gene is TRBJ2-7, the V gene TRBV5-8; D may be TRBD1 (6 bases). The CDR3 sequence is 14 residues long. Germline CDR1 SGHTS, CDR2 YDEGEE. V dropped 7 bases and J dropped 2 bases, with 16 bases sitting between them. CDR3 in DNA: TGTGCCAGCCCACCCCGGGACATCCCCTACGAGCAGTACTTC. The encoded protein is CASPPRDIPYEQYF.

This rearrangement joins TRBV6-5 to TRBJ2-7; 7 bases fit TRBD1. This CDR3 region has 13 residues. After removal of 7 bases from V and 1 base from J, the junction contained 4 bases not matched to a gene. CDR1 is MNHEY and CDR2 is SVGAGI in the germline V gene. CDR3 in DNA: TGTGCCAGCACCGAACAGGGGTCCTACGAGCAGTACTTC. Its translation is CASTEQGSYEQYF.

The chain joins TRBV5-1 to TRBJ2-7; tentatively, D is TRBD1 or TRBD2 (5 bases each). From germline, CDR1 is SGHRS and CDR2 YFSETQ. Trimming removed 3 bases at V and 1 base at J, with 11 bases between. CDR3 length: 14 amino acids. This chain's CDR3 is CASSWGPGSYEQYF. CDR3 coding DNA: TGCGCCAGCAGCTGGGGCCCGGGATCCTACGAGCAGTACTTC.

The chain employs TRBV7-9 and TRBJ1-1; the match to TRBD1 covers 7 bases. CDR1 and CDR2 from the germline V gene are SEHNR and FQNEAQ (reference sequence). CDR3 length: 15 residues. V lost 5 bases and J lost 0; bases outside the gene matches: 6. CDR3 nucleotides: TGTGCCAGCAGCCCTAGACAGGGAATGAACACTGAAGCTTTCTTT. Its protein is CASSPRQGMNTEAFF.

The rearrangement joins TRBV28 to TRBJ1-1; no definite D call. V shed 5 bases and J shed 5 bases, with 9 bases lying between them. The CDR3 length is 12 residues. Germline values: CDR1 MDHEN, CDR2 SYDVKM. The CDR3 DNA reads TGTGCCAGCAGTGACCTAGGGACTGAAGCTTTCTTT. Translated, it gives CASSDLGTEAFF.